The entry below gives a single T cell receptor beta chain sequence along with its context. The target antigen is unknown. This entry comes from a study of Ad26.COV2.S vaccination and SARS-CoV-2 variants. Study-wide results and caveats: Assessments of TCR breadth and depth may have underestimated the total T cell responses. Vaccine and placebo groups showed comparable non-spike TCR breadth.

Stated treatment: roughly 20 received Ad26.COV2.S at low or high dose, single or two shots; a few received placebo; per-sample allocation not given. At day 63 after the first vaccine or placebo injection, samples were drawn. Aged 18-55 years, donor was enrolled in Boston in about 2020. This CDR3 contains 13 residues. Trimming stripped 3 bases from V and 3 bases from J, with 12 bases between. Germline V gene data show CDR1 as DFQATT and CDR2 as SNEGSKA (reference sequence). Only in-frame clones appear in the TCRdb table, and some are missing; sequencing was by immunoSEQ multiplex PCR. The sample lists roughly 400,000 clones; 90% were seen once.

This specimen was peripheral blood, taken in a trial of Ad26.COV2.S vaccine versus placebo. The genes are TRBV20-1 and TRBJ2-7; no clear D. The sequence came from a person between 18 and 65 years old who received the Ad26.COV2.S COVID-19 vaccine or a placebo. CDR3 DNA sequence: TGCAGTGCTAGTTTCGTTTCCGGCTACGAGCAGTACTTC. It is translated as CSASFVSGYEQYF.